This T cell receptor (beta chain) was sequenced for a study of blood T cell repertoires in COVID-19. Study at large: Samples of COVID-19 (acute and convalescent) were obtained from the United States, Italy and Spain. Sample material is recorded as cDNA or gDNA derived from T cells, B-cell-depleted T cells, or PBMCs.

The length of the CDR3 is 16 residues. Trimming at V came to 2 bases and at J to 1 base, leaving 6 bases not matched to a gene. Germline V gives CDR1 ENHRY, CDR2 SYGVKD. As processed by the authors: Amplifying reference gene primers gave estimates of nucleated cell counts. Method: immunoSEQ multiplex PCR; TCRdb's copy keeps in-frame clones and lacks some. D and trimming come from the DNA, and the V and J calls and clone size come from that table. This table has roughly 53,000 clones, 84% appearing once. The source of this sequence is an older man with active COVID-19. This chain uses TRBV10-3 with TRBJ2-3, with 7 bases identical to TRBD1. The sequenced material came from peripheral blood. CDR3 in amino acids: CAISEPAGGGTDTQYF. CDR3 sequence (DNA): TGTGCCATCAGTGAGCCGGCAGGGGGAGGCACAGATACGCAGTATTTT.